These 15 T cell receptor beta chains originate from one sample sequenced in a study of shared clonotypes between healthy human individuals. Generated by immunoSEQ multiplex PCR, the TCRdb table keeps only in-frame clones and is missing some. The sample yields about 680,000 clones, more than 70% seen once. Sequencing was carried out using memory CD4+ T cells sorted from blood. Specified subset: CD45RA-negative fraction. These receptors came from a woman under 40 in good health.

The rearrangement links TRBV29-1 to TRBJ2-7; D could derive from TRBD1 or TRBD2 (5 bases each). V shed 4 bases and J shed 6 bases, with 10 bases lying between them. Germline CDR1 reads SQVTM; CDR2 reads ANQGSEA. There are 11 residues in the CDR3. CDR3 sequence: CSVGWGSEQYF. The CDR3 DNA reads as TGCAGCGTTGGGTGGGGGTCCGAGCAGTACTTC.

The genes are TRBV28 and TRBJ1-5; 7 positions match TRBD1. Germline CDR1 and CDR2: MDHEN and SYDVKM. CDR3 length: 14 amino acids. With 7 bases clipped from V and 6 bases from J, the junction kept 9 bases outside the gene matches. The CDR3: CASTVGQTRQPQHF. DNA of the CDR3: TGTGCCAGCACCGTGGGACAGACTCGTCAGCCCCAGCATTTT. Supplemented by reference TRBV28 and TRBJ1-5, the full variable domain reads DVKVTQSSRYLVKRTGEKVFLECVQDMDHENMFWYRQDPGLGLRLIYFSYDVKMKEKGDIPEGYSVSREKKERFSLILESASTNQTSMYLCASTVGQTRQPQHFGDGTRLSIL.

The chain recombines TRBV5-1 with TRBJ1-3; maybe TRBD1 (6 bases). CDR1 SGHRS and CDR2 YFSETQ come from the germline V gene. V was pared by 4 bases and J by 9 bases, with 17 bases between. The length of the CDR3 is 14 residues. CDR3 bases: TGCGCCAGCAGCCCCGGGACAACAGGAGGCACCATATATTTT. Its protein product is CASSPGTTGGTIYF. Supplemented by reference TRBV5-1 and TRBJ1-3, the full variable domain reads KAGVTQTPRYLIKTRGQQVTLSCSPISGHRSVSWYQQTPGQGLQFLFEYFSETQRNKGNFPGRFSGRQFSNSRSEMNVSTLELGDSALYLCASSPGTTGGTIYFGEGSWLTVV.

The genes are TRBV5-4 and TRBJ2-4; D is tentatively TRBD1 or TRBD2 (7 bases each). V was cut by 0 bases and J by 8 bases, with 12 bases left in between. CDR3 length: 14 residues. CDR1 and CDR2 (germline): SGHNT, YYREEE (reference sequence). The CDR3 spells CASSLAQGGDIQYF. CDR3 DNA sequence: TGTGCCAGCAGCTTGGCGCAGGGGGGGGACATTCAGTACTTC.

With respect to this clone: A far larger clone is off by one base, so a read error is likely. The sample carries other DNA sequences with the same CDR3. This chain joins TRBV6-5 and TRBJ2-7; 10 bases fit TRBD1. There are 14 residues in the CDR3. The V gene end was trimmed by 6 bases and the J gene end by 2 bases; junction bases not matched to a gene: 4. Germline-derived CDR1 and CDR2 are MNHEY and SVGAGI. CDR3 nucleotides: TGTGCCAGCAGCCGAGGACAGGGGGCCTACGAGCAGTACTTC. It is translated as CASSRGQGAYEQYF.

The chain carries TRBV30 and TRBJ1-1; D remains unclear. Germline assignment: CDR1 GTSNPN and CDR2 SVGIG (reference sequence). CDR3 length: 13 amino acids. V was trimmed by 2 bases and J by 0 bases, leaving 7 bases between them. CDR3 in amino acids: CAWSNGMNTEAFF. For the CDR3, the DNA is TGTGCCTGGAGTAACGGAATGAACACTGAAGCTTTCTTT.

This chain connects TRBV28 to TRBJ1-2; D gene ambiguous. V was clipped by 8 bases and J by 8 bases, with 18 bases between them. CDR3 length equals 13 residues. CDR1 is MDHEN, CDR2 SYDVKM, per germline. CDR3 sequence reads: CASLSSWTFGYTF. The CDR3 nucleotides read TGTGCCAGCCTGTCCTCCTGGACGTTCGGCTACACCTTC.

In this sample, this clone turned up many times. The rearrangement uses TRBV20-1 and TRBJ2-1; D call uncertain. Trimming took 6 bases from V and 10 from J, leaving 13 bases between them. The CDR3 extends over 11 amino acids. CDR1 is DFQATT and CDR2 is SNEGSKA in the germline V gene (reference sequence). In DNA, the CDR3 is TGCAGTGCAGCTCTCCCCGGGGAGCAGTTCTTC. The encoded protein is CSAALPGEQFF.

This chain joins TRBV9 and TRBJ2-2; no clear D gene. The CDR3 runs 16 residues. CDR1 is SGDLS, CDR2 YYNGEE, per germline. The ends were cut back, 4 bases at V and 0 bases at J, with 13 bases in the middle. CDR3 bases: TGTGCCAGCAGCCCCCGACTGAGTTCGAACACCGGGGAGCTGTTTTTT. This gives the protein CASSPRLSSNTGELFF.

V and J are TRBV11-2 and TRBJ2-3, with D uncertain. V gave up 3 bases and J gave up 6 bases, with 10 bases separating them. The germline gives CDR1 SGHAT, CDR2 FQNNGV. The CDR3 loop spans 13 amino acids. The CDR3 spells CASSFSTEDTQYF. CDR3 coding DNA: TGTGCCAGCAGCTTCTCCACCGAGGATACGCAGTATTTT.

This chain connects TRBV7-9 to TRBJ2-7, with D possibly matching TRBD2 (6 bases). The germline CDR1 and CDR2 sequences are SEHNR and FQNEAQ (reference sequence). V lost 4 bases, J lost 0 bases, and 13 bases lay in between. The CDR3 is 15 amino acids. The CDR3 reads CASSYLEGSSYEQYF. CDR3 DNA sequence: TGTGCCAGCAGCTATTTGGAGGGGAGCTCCTACGAGCAGTACTTC.

The V call is TRBV29-1, the J call TRBJ1-1; 10 bases agree with TRBD1. CDR1 and CDR2 from the germline V gene are SQVTM and ANQGSEA. The CDR3 extends over 14 amino acids. V was pared by 6 bases and J by 2 bases, with 6 bases of the junction left unmatched. DNA for the CDR3: TGCAGCGTAAGACAGGGGGCCTCAAACACTGAAGCTTTCTTT. Its translation: CSVRQGASNTEAFF.

The V call is TRBV6-1, the J call TRBJ2-1; either TRBD1 or TRBD2 may fit D (5 bases each). The CDR3 extends over 15 amino acids. The germline CDR1 and CDR2 sequences are MNHNS and SASEGT. Trimming took 4 bases from V and 0 from J, leaving 10 bases between them. The CDR3: CASSVGTNSYNEQFF. The CDR3 nucleotides read TGTGCCAGCAGTGTGGGGACCAACTCCTACAATGAGCAGTTCTTC.

The chain employs TRBV14 and TRBJ2-2; 15 bases match TRBD2. The CDR3 totals 20 residues. The V gene end was trimmed by 0 bases and the J gene end by 1 base; junction bases not matched to a gene: 6. The germline CDR1 and CDR2 sequences are SGHDN and FVKESK. The CDR3 coding sequence is TGTGCCAGCAGCCAAGATAAGGGACTAGCGGGAGGACTGAACACCGGGGAGCTGTTTTTT. Amino acid sequence: CASSQDKGLAGGLNTGELFF.

V is TRBV4-1 and J is TRBJ2-3; 14 bases align to TRBD2. The trim removed 4 bases at V and 3 bases at J, leaving 6 bases unmatched. Per the germline V gene, CDR1 is MGHRA and CDR2 is YSYEKL. There are 17 residues in the CDR3. CDR3 amino acids: CASSPTGTSGRTDTQYF. DNA for the CDR3: TGCGCCAGCAGCCCCACAGGGACTAGCGGGAGAACAGATACGCAGTATTTT.